This T cell receptor (beta chain) appears in the sequencing data of a study of cytomegalovirus exposure and HLA in healthy donors. Turning to the study itself: Within an early data release were roughly 90 million unique TCRs drawn from HLA-typed donors. Notes on the study in general: Reported results showed that the classifier diagnosed cytomegalovirus status with high specificity and sensitivity.

Use of 60 Vbeta and 13 Jbeta primers characterized the PCR. Sequencing used immunoSEQ multiplex PCR; TCRdb keeps in-frame clones, though not all of them. The sample consists of under 150,000 clones, approximately 79% of them appearing once. Germline CDR1 and CDR2: MDHEN and SYDVKM. The CDR3 is 11 amino acids. Trimming took off 7 bases at V and 5 bases at J, with 8 bases between the two ends. About this clone itself: The antigen remains unidentified.

The rearrangement joins TRBV28 to TRBJ2-5; TRBD1 might be the D (5 bases). The sequencing sample was made of PBMCs. The receptor was derived from a woman aged 45-59 years in good health and CMV-seropositive. This CDR3 is CASTKGETQYF. In DNA form, the CDR3 reads TGTGCCAGCACTAAGGGGGAGACCCAGTACTTC.